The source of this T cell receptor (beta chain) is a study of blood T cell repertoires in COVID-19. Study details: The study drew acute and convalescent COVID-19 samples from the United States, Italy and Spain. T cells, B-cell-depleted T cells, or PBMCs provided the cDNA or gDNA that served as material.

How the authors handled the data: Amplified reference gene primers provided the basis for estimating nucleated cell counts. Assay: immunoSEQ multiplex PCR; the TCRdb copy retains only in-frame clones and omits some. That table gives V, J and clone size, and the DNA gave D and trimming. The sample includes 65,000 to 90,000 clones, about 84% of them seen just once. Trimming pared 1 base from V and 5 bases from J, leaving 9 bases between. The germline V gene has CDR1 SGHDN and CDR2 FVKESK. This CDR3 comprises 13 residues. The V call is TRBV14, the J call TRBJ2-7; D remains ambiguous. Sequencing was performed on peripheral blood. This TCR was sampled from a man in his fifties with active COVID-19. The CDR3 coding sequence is TGTGCCAGCAGCCAAGGTCTATCCCACGAGCAGTACTTC. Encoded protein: CASSQGLSHEQYF.